A selection of T cell receptor beta chains follows, all from one sample in a study of cytomegalovirus exposure and HLA in healthy donors. Method: immunoSEQ multiplex PCR; TCRdb's copy keeps in-frame clones and lacks some. Of under 150,000 clones listed, about 84% were seen once; the top ten hold about 6.8%. Sequencing was carried out using PBMCs. Receptors were obtained from a woman aged 35 to 49 in good health and CMV-seropositive. Both conserved end residues are part of each CDR3. D genes are given only for firm matches. Rows give clone size only sometimes, using once, few, many, or a class for an expanded clone.

j_call v_call clone_size d_call cdr3_nt cdr3_aa
TRBJ2-1 TRBV9 few TRBD1 TGTGCCAGCAACAGACGGACAGGGACTTTCAATGAGCAGTTCTTC CASNRRTGTFNEQFF
TRBJ1-1 TRBV5-1 . TRBD1 TGCGCCAGCAGCAGGACAGGGGTTCTGACTGAAGCTTTCTTT CASSRTGVLTEAFF
TRBJ2-2 TRBV7-9 . TRBD2 TGTGCCAGCAGCTTAGGGACTAGGGACACCGGGGAGCTGTTTTTT CASSLGTRDTGELFF
TRBJ2-4 TRBV23-1 . TRBD1 TGCGCCAGCAGCCTTGACAGGGCAAACTTAGCCAAAAACATTCAGTACTTC CASSLDRANLAKNIQYF
TRBJ1-2 TRBV5-6 . . TGTGCCAGCAGCTTCCGGAACCTGCGGGACTATGGCTACACCTTC CASSFRNLRDYGYTF
TRBJ1-2 TRBV28 . . TGTGCCAGCAGGCCCACAGTTAACTATGGCTACACCTTC CASRPTVNYGYTF
TRBJ2-7 TRBV14 few TRBD1 TGTGCCAGCAGGGAGACAGGGGGCGGGTACGAGCAGTACTTC CASRETGGGYEQYF
TRBJ2-7 TRBV6-6 . TRBD1 TGTGCCAGCAGTCCCCGGATGACAGGGACCCCTCACGAGCAGTACTTC CASSPRMTGTPHEQYF
TRBJ1-1 TRBV19 . . TGTGCCAGTTTCAGTCTTCAGGGGATGAACACTGAAGCTTTCTTT CASFSLQGMNTEAFF
TRBJ2-6 TRBV19 once . TGTGCCAGTAGTCGGTCCGTCCTCTCCGGGGCCAACGTCCTGACTTTC CASSRSVLSGANVLTF
TRBJ1-4 TRBV6-1 . TRBD1 TGTGCCAGCCGCGGACAGGTAGTACAAAAACTGTTTTTT CASRGQVVQKLFF
TRBJ1-5 TRBV30 . . TGTGCCTGGAGTATACAGGGAAATCAGCCCCAGCATTTT CAWSIQGNQPQHF
TRBJ1-1 TRBV25-1 few . TGTGCCAGCAGTGAATATCGACTGACAGCTGAAGCTTTCTTT CASSEYRLTAEAFF
TRBJ2-7 TRBV7-2 few . TGTGCCAGCAGCCCGATGCTCGTCAGCTCCTACGAGCAGTACTTC CASSPMLVSSYEQYF
TRBJ2-5 TRBV6-6 once TRBD1 TGTGCCAGTAGCGCCGGGACAGGGGGGACCCAGTACTTC CASSAGTGGTQYF
TRBJ1-1 TRBV5-4 . TRBD1 TGTGCCAGCAGCCCAAGAGACAGGGGGAAGAACACTGAAGCTTTCTTT CASSPRDRGKNTEAFF
TRBJ2-5 TRBV6-5 . TRBD2 TGTGCCAGCACTCCATGGGGGGGAGGGCAAGAGACCCAGTACTTC CASTPWGGGQETQYF
TRBJ1-3 TRBV6-1 few . TGTGCCAGCAGAGAACAGGGTACCGGAAACACCATATATTTT CASREQGTGNTIYF
TRBJ2-5 TRBV7-8 few . TGTGCCAGCAGCTCAGGAGAGACCCAGTACTTC CASSSGETQYF
TRBJ2-5 TRBV18 once . TGTGCCAGCTCACCTAGTCGGGAAGAGACCCAGTACTTC CASSPSREETQYF
TRBJ1-4 TRBV18 . . TGTGCCAGCTCACCCTCCGAGAAGGAAAAACTGTTTTTT CASSPSEKEKLFF
TRBJ2-3 TRBV7-9 . TRBD2 TGTGCCAGCAGCCCCCCCGGGACTAGCCCACACACAGATACGCAGTATTTT CASSPPGTSPHTDTQYF
TRBJ2-7 TRBV11-3 . . TGTGCCAGCAGCTTAGTCCCAGGGGGGCCTTACGAGCAGTACTTC CASSLVPGGPYEQYF
TRBJ1-4 TRBV6-5 . TRBD1 TGTGCCAGCAGCCGGACAGGGGGACGAAGTGAAAAACTGTTTTTT CASSRTGGRSEKLFF
TRBJ2-7 TRBV13 . TRBD1 TGTGCCAGCAGCTTGGGACAGGTCAGCTACGAGCAGTACTTC CASSLGQVSYEQYF
TRBJ1-5 TRBV30 . . TGTGCCTGGAGTGTCCGGGGGATACAGCCCCAGCATTTT CAWSVRGIQPQHF
TRBJ2-5 TRBV7-2 . . TGTGCCAGCAGCCAACCGGACAACCAAGAGACCCAGTACTTC CASSQPDNQETQYF
TRBJ2-7 TRBV6-1 . TRBD1 TGTGCCAGCACTAACAGGGGTTCGCAGTACTTC CASTNRGSQYF
TRBJ2-7 TRBV19 . . TGTGCCAGTAGTATTTTCGCGGGTGATGCCTACGAGCAGTACTTC CASSIFAGDAYEQYF
TRBJ2-7 TRBV7-2 . TRBD2 TGTGCCAGCAGGGGAGCGGGAGGGTCCTACGAGCAGTACTTC CASRGAGGSYEQYF
TRBJ1-5 TRBV28 . TRBD1 TGTGCCAGCAGCCCACAGGGGAGAGGCAATCAGCCCCAGCATTTT CASSPQGRGNQPQHF
TRBJ1-5 TRBV28 few TRBD1 TGTGCCAGCAGTTCCGCAGGGGGTGGACAGCCCCAGCATTTT CASSSAGGGQPQHF
TRBJ1-1 TRBV28 . TRBD1 TGTGCCAGCAGTCCCAGGGGGAGTGGAACTGAAGCTTTCTTT CASSPRGSGTEAFF
TRBJ2-6 TRBV5-6 . TRBD1 TGTGCCAGCAGCTTTGGGACAGCAGACATCTCTGGGGCCAACGTCCTGACTTTC CASSFGTADISGANVLTF
TRBJ1-1 TRBV9 . TRBD1 TGTGCCAGCAGTTATGACAGGGGCACTGAAGCTTTCTTT CASSYDRGTEAFF
TRBJ1-1 TRBV28 . . TGTGCCAGCACCCGGGGAGGGGGGAACACTGAAGCTTTCTTT CASTRGGGNTEAFF
TRBJ2-3 TRBV7-8 once . TGTGCCAGCAGCTCCGACAGAGTGGCAGATACGCAGTATTTT CASSSDRVADTQYF
TRBJ2-1 TRBV7-8 . . TGTGCCAGCAGCTTCCGGGAAAGCTCCTACAATGAGCAGTTCTTC CASSFRESSYNEQFF
TRBJ2-3 TRBV1 . . TGCACCAGCAGCCGATTCAGCGGGAGTAACACAGATACGCAGTATTTT CTSSRFSGSNTDTQYF
TRBJ1-3 TRBV13 . . TGTGCCAGCAGCCTAACACAGGATACTGGAAACACCATATATTTT CASSLTQDTGNTIYF
TRBJ1-4 TRBV5-1 . . TGCGCCAGCAGCTTAGGTGGGGGGGCAGAAGAAAAACTGTTTTTT CASSLGGGAEEKLFF
TRBJ1-5 TRBV11-2 . . TGTGCCAGCAGCTTTCAGGGGAATCAGCCCCAGCATTTT CASSFQGNQPQHF
TRBJ2-5 TRBV11-2 . TRBD2 TGTGCCAGCAGCCCGACTAGCGGTCAAGAGACCCAGTACTTC CASSPTSGQETQYF
TRBJ1-1 TRBV27 . TRBD1 TGTGCCAGCAGTTTACAGGGGGCGGGCACTGAAGCTTTCTTT CASSLQGAGTEAFF
TRBJ2-5 TRBV7-6 few TRBD1 TGTGCCAGCAGCCCACGTCAGGGGGCTGCTTTGGGGGAGACCCAGTACTTC CASSPRQGAALGETQYF
TRBJ2-7 TRBV7-8 . . TGTGCCAGCAGCTTCCAAGGTCTAGCGAGCTTCTCCTACGAGCAGTACTTC CASSFQGLASFSYEQYF
TRBJ2-7 TRBV6-5 . . TGTGCCAGCAGTTACTCGACTCTGGCCTCCTACGAGCAGTACTTC CASSYSTLASYEQYF
TRBJ2-7 TRBV4-1 . TRBD1 TGCGCCAGCAGCCAACCCGGTGGCGACAGGGGATCCTACGAGCAGTACTTC CASSQPGGDRGSYEQYF
TRBJ1-2 TRBV29-1 . . TGCAGCGTTGATCCCCGAAGGGGAGGGGCGGACGGCTACACCTTC CSVDPRRGGADGYTF
TRBJ2-7 TRBV5-1 . . TGCGCCAGCTCACAGGGGGGGGGCCTCTACGAGCAGTACTTC CASSQGGGLYEQYF
TRBJ2-7 TRBV5-6 . . TGTGCCAGCAGCCCCATCGGCGGGGCCTACGAGCAGTACTTC CASSPIGGAYEQYF
TRBJ2-1 TRBV29-1 . TRBD2 TGCAGCGTTGATCCTAGCGGGAAGATCTCCTACAATGAGCAGTTCTTC CSVDPSGKISYNEQFF
TRBJ1-2 TRBV5-6 . . TGTGCCAGCAGCCCCCCCGGGGAGGATGGCTACACCTTC CASSPPGEDGYTF
TRBJ2-5 TRBV10-1 . . TGCGCCAGCAGTGGGGGACTGCAAGAGACCCAGTACTTC CASSGGLQETQYF
TRBJ2-5 TRBV7-9 . TRBD2 TGTGCCAGCAGCTTGTTACGCGGGAGTAATCAAGAGACCCAGTACTTC CASSLLRGSNQETQYF
TRBJ1-2 TRBV7-9 once . TGTGCCAGCAGCTTATCCATTAACTATGGCTACACCTTC CASSLSINYGYTF
TRBJ1-4 TRBV2 once . TGTGCCAGCAGTGACCAGGGTGCAACTAATGAAAAACTGTTTTTT CASSDQGATNEKLFF
TRBJ2-3 TRBV2 once . TGTGCCAGCAGTGACCCCGGTTGGGAGGAGGTCCCAGATACGCAGTATTTT CASSDPGWEEVPDTQYF
TRBJ1-1 TRBV5-1 . . TGCGCCAGCAGCTTGGGATGGACTCTGAACACTGAAGCTTTCTTT CASSLGWTLNTEAFF
TRBJ2-5 TRBV7-9 . . TGTGCCAGCACCATACAGGGCCAAGAGACCCAGTACTTC CASTIQGQETQYF